This record looks at one T cell receptor beta chain sequence and its context. This CDR3 is built from 15 residues. In germline, CDR1 is SGDLS, CDR2 YYNGEE. The V end was cut by 2 bases, the J end by 6 bases, with 17 bases between. The sample comes from a study of blood T cell repertoires in COVID-19. Original analysis: Researchers report that nucleated cell counts were estimated from reference gene primer amplification. Here immunoSEQ multiplex PCR was the method, and the copy in TCRdb shows in-frame clones only, minus some. Clone size and V and J calls were adopted from that table, with D and trimming inferred from the DNA. The sample consists of over 150,000 clones, approximately 84% of them appearing once. Assignment of participants to cohorts was predicated upon participant-reported clinical history.

V usage is TRBV9 and J usage is TRBJ1-1; D unclear. The receptor was isolated from a woman aged 25 to 39 who had recovered from COVID-19. Sequencing was performed on PBMCs or T cells enriched from blood (not recorded which). The CDR3: CASSVWEEMDAEAFF. As DNA, the CDR3 is TGTGCCAGCAGCGTGTGGGAGGAGATGGACGCTGAAGCTTTCTTT.